This paragraph reports one T cell receptor (beta chain). Antigen: not known. This record belongs to a study of cytomegalovirus exposure and HLA in healthy donors. Study-wide background: Findings of an earlier analysis included about 100 million unique TCR beta sequences from 180 million or so T cells.

J gave up 4 bases and V 8 bases, and 7 bases lay outside the gene matches. The CDR3 has 13 amino acids. Germline V gives CDR1 SNHLY, CDR2 FYNNEI. Overall study results and limits: The study reported that TCR beta sequences accurately predicted HLA-A and HLA-B alleles in most subjects.

Amplification used 60 Vbeta primers and 13 Jbeta primers. Data came from immunoSEQ multiplex PCR; TCRdb stores just in-frame clones and leaves some out. The sample comprises about 210,000 clones, about 80% of which are singletons, and 10% rests with the top ten. This TCR came from a woman aged 45-59 years in good health and CMV-seropositive. Sequencing was performed on PBMCs. The V gene is TRBV2, the J gene TRBJ1-1, with TRBD1 matching over 7 bases. This CDR3 reads CASVRGRSTEAFF. In DNA form, the CDR3 reads TGTGCCAGCGTGAGGGGGCGATCCACTGAAGCTTTCTTT.